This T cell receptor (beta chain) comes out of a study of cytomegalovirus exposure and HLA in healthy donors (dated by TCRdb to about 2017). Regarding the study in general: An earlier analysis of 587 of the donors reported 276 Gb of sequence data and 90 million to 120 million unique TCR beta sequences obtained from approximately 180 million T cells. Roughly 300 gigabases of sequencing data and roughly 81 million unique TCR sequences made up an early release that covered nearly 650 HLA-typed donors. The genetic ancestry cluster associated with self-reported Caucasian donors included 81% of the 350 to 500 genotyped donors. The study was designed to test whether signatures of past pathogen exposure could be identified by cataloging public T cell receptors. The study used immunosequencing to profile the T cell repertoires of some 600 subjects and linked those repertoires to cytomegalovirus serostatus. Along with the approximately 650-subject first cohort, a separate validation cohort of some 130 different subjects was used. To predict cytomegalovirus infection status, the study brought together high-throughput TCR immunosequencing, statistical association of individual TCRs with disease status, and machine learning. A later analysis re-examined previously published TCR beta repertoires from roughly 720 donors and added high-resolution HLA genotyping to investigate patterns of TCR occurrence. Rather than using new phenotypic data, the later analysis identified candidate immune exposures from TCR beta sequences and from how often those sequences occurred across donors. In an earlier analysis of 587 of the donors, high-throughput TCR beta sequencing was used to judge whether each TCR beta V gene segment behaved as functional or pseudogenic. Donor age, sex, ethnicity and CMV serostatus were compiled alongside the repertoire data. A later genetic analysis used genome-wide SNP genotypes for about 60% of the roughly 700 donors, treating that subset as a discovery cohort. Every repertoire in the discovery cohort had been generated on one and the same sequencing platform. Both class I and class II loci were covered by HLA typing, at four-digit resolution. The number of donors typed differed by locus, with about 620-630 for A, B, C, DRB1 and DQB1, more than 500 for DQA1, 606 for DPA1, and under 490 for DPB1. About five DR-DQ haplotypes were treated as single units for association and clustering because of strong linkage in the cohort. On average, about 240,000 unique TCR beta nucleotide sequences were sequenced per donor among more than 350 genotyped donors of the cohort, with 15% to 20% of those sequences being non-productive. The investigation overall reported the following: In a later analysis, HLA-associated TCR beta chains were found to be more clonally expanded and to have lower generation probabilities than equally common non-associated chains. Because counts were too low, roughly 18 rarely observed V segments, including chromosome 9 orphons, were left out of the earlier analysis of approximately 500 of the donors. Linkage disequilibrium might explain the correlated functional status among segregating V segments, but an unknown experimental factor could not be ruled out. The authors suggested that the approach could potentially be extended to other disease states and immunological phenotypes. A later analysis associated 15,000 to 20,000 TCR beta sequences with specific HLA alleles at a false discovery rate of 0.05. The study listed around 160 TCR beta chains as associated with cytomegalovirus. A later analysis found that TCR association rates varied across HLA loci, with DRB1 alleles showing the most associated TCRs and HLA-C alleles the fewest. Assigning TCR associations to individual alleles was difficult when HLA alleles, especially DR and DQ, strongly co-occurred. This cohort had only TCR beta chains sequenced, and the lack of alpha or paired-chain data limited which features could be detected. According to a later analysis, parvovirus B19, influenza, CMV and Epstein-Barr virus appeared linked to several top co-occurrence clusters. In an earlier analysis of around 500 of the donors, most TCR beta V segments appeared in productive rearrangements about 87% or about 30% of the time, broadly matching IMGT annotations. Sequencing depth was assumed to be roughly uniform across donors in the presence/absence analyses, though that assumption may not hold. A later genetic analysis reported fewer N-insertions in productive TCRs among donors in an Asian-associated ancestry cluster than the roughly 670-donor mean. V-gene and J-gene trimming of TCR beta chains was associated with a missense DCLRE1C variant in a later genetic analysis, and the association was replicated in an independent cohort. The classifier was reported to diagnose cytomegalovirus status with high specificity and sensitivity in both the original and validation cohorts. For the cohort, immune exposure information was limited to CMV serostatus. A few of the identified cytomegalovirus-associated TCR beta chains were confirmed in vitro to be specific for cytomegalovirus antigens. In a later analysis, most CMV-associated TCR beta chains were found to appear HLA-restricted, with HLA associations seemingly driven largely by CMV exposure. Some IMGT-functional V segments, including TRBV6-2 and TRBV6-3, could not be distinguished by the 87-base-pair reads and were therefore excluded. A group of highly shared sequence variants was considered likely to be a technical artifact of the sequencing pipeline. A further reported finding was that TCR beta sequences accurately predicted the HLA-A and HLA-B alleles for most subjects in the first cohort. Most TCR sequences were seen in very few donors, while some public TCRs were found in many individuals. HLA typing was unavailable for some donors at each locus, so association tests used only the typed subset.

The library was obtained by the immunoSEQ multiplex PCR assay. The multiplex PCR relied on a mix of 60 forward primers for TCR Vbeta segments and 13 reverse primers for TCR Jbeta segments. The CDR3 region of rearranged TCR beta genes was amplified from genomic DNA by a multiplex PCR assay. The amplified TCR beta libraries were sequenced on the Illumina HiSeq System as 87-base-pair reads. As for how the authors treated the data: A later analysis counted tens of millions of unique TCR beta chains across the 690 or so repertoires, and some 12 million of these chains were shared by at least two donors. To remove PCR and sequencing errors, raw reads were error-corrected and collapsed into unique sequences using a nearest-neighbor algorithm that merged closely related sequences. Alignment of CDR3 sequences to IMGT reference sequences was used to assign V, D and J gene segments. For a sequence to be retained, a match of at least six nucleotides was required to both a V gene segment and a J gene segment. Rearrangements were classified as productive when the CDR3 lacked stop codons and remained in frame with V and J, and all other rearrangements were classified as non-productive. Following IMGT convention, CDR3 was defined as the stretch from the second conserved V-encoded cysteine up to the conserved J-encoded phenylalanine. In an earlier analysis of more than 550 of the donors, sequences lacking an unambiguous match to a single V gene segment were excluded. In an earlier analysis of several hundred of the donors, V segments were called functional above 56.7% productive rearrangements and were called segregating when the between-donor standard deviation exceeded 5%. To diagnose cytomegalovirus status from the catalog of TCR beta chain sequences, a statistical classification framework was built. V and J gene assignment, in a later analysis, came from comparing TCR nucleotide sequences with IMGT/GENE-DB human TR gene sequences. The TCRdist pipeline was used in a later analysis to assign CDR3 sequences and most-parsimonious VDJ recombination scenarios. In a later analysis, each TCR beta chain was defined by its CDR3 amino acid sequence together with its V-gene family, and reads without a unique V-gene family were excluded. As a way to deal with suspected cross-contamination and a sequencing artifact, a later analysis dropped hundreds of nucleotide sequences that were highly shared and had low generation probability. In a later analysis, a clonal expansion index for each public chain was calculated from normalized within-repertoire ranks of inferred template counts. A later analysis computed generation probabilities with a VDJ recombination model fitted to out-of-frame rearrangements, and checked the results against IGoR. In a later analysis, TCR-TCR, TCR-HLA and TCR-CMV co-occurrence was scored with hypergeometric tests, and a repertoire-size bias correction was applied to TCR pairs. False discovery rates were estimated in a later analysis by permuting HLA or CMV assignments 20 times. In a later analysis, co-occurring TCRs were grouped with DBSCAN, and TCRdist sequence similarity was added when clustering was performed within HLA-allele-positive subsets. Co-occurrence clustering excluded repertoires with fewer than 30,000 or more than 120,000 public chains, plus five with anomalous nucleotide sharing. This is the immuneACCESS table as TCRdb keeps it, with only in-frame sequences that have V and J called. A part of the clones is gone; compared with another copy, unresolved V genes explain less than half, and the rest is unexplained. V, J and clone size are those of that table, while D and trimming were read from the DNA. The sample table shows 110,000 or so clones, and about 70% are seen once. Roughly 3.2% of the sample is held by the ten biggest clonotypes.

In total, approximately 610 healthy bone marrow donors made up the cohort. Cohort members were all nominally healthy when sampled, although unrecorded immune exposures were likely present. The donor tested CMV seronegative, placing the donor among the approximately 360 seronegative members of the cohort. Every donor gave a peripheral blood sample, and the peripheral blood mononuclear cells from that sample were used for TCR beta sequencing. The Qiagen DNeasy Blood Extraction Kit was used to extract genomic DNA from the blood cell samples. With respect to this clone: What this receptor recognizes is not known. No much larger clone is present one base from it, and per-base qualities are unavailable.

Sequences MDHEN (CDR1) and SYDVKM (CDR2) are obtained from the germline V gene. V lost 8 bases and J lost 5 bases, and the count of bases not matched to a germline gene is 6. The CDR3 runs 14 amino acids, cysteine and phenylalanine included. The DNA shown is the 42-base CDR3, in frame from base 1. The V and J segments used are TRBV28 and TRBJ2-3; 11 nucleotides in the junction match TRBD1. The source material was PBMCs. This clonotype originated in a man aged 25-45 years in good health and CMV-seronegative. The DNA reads TGTGCCAGCCGGACAGGGGGCAGCGGAGATACGCAGTATTTT. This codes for CASRTGGSGDTQYF.